These T cell receptor beta chains were read from a single sample in a study of T cell repertoires in cytomegalovirus infection. One entry per CDR3 protein results from TCRdb running MiXCR on the reads. The sample includes 200,000 to 300,000 distinct CDR3 sequences, roughly 10% of them seen just once. The sequencing input was PBMCs. These TCRs come from a human donor in good health (CMV status not recorded). Some clones in this sample may be carry-over from other donors' samples. Each CDR3 is given with its conserved first and last residue. A D gene is named only where the DNA matches it firmly. Clone size is stated in some rows and not others, as once, few, many or a class when expanded.

J,size,D,V,CDR3,DNA
TRBJ2-2,many,NA,TRBV11-3,CASSPRDRPTGELFF,TGTGCCAGCAGCCCCAGAGACAGGCCCACCGGGGAGCTGTTTTTT
TRBJ2-7,many,NA,TRBV28,CAIRSSFKPYEQYF,TGTGCCATCCGATCGAGTTTTAAACCCTACGAGCAGTACTTC
TRBJ2-1,NA,NA,TRBV7-9,CASRGRGDNEQFF,TGTGCCAGCAGGGGCAGGGGGGACAATGAGCAGTTCTTC
TRBJ2-2,many,NA,TRBV7-6,CASSFRPRAGSTGELFF,TGTGCCAGCAGTTTTAGGCCCCGGGCAGGGAGCACCGGGGAGCTGTTTTTT
TRBJ1-1,many,NA,TRBV7-2,CASSSLQLTEAFF,TGTGCCAGCAGCTCTCTCCAGCTAACTGAAGCTTTCTTT
TRBJ2-7,NA,NA,TRBV18,CASSPRGPDYEQYF,TGTGCCAGCTCACCGCGGGGGCCCGACTACGAGCAGTACTTC
TRBJ2-2,few,NA,TRBV3-1,CASSSRTNTGELFF,TGTGCCAGCAGCAGTAGAACAAACACCGGGGAGCTGTTTTTT
TRBJ1-4,many,TRBD1,TRBV7-9,CASTPGQGEEKLFF,TGTGCCAGCACCCCGGGACAGGGAGAAGAAAAACTGTTTTTT
TRBJ2-5,many,TRBD2,TRBV28,CASSSPGLAFRETQYF,TGTGCCAGCAGCTCTCCGGGACTAGCGTTCCGGGAGACCCAGTACTTC
TRBJ2-7,few,TRBD2,TRBV7-9,CASSRLASGGPPGEQYF,TGTGCCAGCAGCCGCCTGGCTAGCGGGGGGCCCCCAGGCGAGCAGTACTTC
TRBJ1-4,many,NA,TRBV6-1,CASSYDTTNEKLFF,TGTGCCAGCAGTTACGACACCACTAATGAAAAACTGTTTTTT
TRBJ1-6,few,NA,TRBV6-1,CASSSGDGRNSPLHF,TGTGCCAGCAGTTCCGGGGACGGCCGGAATTCACCCCTCCACTTT
TRBJ1-5,NA,NA,TRBV24-1,CATSLQGNQPQHF,TGTGCCACCAGCTTACAGGGTAATCAGCCCCAGCATTTT
TRBJ2-3,few,NA,TRBV12-3/TRBV12-4,CASSPSAGTSTDTQYF,TGTGCCAGCAGTCCTTCGGCGGGGACTAGCACAGATACGCAGTATTTT
TRBJ1-2,many,NA,TRBV7-2,CASSLQGASGYTF,TGTGCCAGCAGCTTACAAGGGGCGAGTGGCTACACCTTC
TRBJ1-2,NA,NA,TRBV6-8,CAVGQGGYGYTF,TGTGCCGTCGGGCAGGGAGGCTATGGCTACACCTTC
TRBJ1-1,NA,NA,TRBV20-1,CSAAPGVGTEAFF,TGCAGTGCCGCCCCGGGGGTTGGCACTGAAGCTTTCTTT
TRBJ2-1,many,TRBD2,TRBV2,CASSHWGASGRRPVNEQFF,TGTGCCAGCAGCCACTGGGGGGCTAGCGGGAGGCGGCCGGTCAATGAGCAGTTCTTC
TRBJ1-2,many,NA,TRBV7-2,CASTPEGGHYGYTF,TGTGCCAGCACCCCCGAAGGGGGTCACTATGGCTACACCTTC
TRBJ1-2,few,NA,TRBV7-9,CASSTDSLFFYGYTF,TGTGCCAGCAGCACAGACTCTCTGTTCTTCTATGGCTACACCTTC
TRBJ1-4,many,NA,TRBV7-8,CASSLVGAGRGEKLFF,TGTGCCAGCAGCTTAGTTGGGGCAGGGAGAGGTGAAAAACTGTTTTTT
TRBJ1-3,many,NA,TRBV7-8,CASSLSAANSGNTIYF,TGTGCCAGCAGCTTGTCAGCCGCTAACTCTGGAAACACCATATATTTT